This T cell receptor beta chain was found in a study of blood T cell repertoires in COVID-19. Overall study: The analysed material was cDNA or gDNA that came from T cells, B-cell-depleted T cells, or PBMCs.

The germline CDR1 and CDR2 sequences are SGHTA and FQGTGA. The CDR3 totals 13 residues. The V end was cut by 0 bases, the J end by 5 bases, with 7 bases between. As for this clone: This sample includes further DNA sequences coding for the same CDR3.

The Seattle patients, enrolled during active infection, were followed longitudinally. Original processing notes: Counts of nucleated cells, estimated from reference gene primer amplification, were obtained. The table came from immunoSEQ multiplex PCR; TCRdb's copy has only in-frame clones and leaves some out. V, J and clone size derive from that table, while D and trimming were established from the DNA sequence. The sample includes some 140,000 clones, about 80% of them seen just once. The sample comprised peripheral blood. The receptor's source is a woman aged 60 to 75 with COVID-19, enrolled during active disease. The chain joins TRBV7-3 to TRBJ1-1; D perhaps matches TRBD1 (5 bases). The CDR3 bases are TGTGCCAGCAGCTTAACGGGGGGAACTGAAGCTTTCTTT. Its protein product is CASSLTGGTEAFF.